The following is a TCR beta chain sequence with its context. Repertoires were generated with immunoSEQ multiplex PCR, while TCRdb's copy carries only in-frame clones and drops some. The sample has 400,000 or so clones, roughly 87% seen once. The data were obtained in a study of blood T cell repertoires in COVID-19. Study summary: Material from acute and convalescent COVID-19 was sourced from the United States, Italy and Spain.

The V gene's germline CDR1 is SGHNT and CDR2 YYREEE (reference sequence). The CDR3 runs to 17 residues. Between the trimmed V and J ends, which lost 4 bases and 0 bases, there was a span of 17 bases. Participants came from fewer than 25 US areas, aged roughly 18 to 89 years. Participants had their cohort set by participant-reported clinical history. This chain uses TRBV5-4 with TRBJ2-1; weak D call: TRBD2 (5 bases). This clonotype was obtained from a man aged 18-30 years who had recovered from COVID-19. Material: PBMCs or T cells enriched from blood (not recorded which). The CDR3 sequence: CASSVGRGPSSYNEQFF. The CDR3 DNA follows: TGTGCCAGCAGCGTAGGGCGAGGGCCGAGCTCCTACAATGAGCAGTTCTTC.